Below, one T cell receptor beta chain is given with its context. Its target antigen remains unknown. Within one base of it there is no much larger clone, and no base qualities were kept. The data derive from a study of blood T cell repertoires in COVID-19 (dated by TCRdb to the early 2020s). Describing the broader study: The collaborator samples originated in the United States, Italy and Spain and spanned the acute and convalescent phases of COVID-19. The prospective study material was composed of cDNA or gDNA derived from T cells, B-cell-depleted T cells, or PBMCs. Subjects who had been exposed to COVID-19, were actively infected with it, or had recovered from it provided the deeply sampled blood TCRbeta repertoires that made up the dataset. The repertoires were released in a freely available public database intended as a resource for research on the immune response to SARS-CoV-2. Samples came from the ongoing ImmuneRACE study (first 160 participants) plus 1,254 subjects from 6 global collaborators. Sample metadata almost always included a de-identified subject ID, COVID-19 status, age in years and sex. HLA class I and class II types, where available, came from metadata supplied by the sample provider rather than from assay-based typing. Points the paper makes about the study in general: How much clinical and demographic metadata was included differed by source and by participant, and the metadata was provided uncurated.

Enrolling through a virtual design, the prospective study's participants ranged in age from roughly 18 to 89 years and lived across 20 to 30 United States geographic areas. In the prospective study, participants were assigned to cohorts based on the clinical history participants reported in a screening survey and a study questionnaire. In the prospective study, whole blood, serum and a nasopharyngeal or oropharyngeal swab were collected from each participant by mobile phlebotomists. Over an approximately two-month period, participants in the prospective study had the option of providing additional blood draws and questionnaires. Prospective study blood samples were shipped either frozen or at room temperature before DNA extraction. TCRbeta CDR3 regions were amplified from genomic DNA using the immunoSEQ Assay, a bias-controlled multiplex PCR. From the authors' description of their analysis: Within the assay, amplification of reference gene primers was used to estimate how many nucleated cells each sample contained. Sequence reads were collapsed and filtered to measure the absolute abundance of every unique TCRbeta CDR3 rearrangement. For each sample, productive Simpson clonality was calculated by taking the square root of Simpson's diversity index across productive rearrangements. This immuneACCESS table, as held by TCRdb, lists in-frame sequences with V and J called but not all clones. Of the missing ones, under half trace to an unresolved V gene in checked studies; the others have no known cause. That table gives V, J and clone size, and the DNA gave D and trimming. The sample records 150,000 to 200,000 clones, roughly 80% of which are singletons. Together, the top ten hold roughly 5% of the sample.

The TCR comes from an older woman with acute COVID-19. Sequenced material: PBMCs or T cells enriched from blood (not recorded which).

Read as DNA, the sequence is TGTGCCAGCAGCTTGGCGGAAGGGGGCTATAATTCACCCCTCCACTTT. Translated, this gives CASSLAEGGYNSPLHF. This chain joins TRBV7-9 to TRBJ1-6; the D gene is perhaps TRBD1, from 6 matching bases. The germline ends are 12 bases apart after V is trimmed by 3 bases and J by 3 bases. The CDR3 has 16 amino acids, counting the end cysteine and phenylalanine. Here the CDR3 DNA is all that survives: 48 bases in frame from base 1. The germline V gene (reference sequence) provides CDR1 SEHNR and CDR2 FQNEAQ.